These T cell receptor beta chains were read from a single sample in a study of CD8 T cell repertoires and HIV-1 epitope variants. Their specific antigens are unknown. The protocol was immunoSEQ multiplex PCR, while the TCRdb copy is restricted to in-frame clones and leaves out a portion. The sample includes about 4,600 clones, 67% of them seen just once. Sequencing was done on a sample of cultured CD8+ T cells derived from PBMCs. These receptors came from a male donor with HIV. Each CDR3 is given with its conserved first and last residue. Fields, in order: D gene, V gene, clone size, J gene, CDR3 protein, CDR3 DNA. A D gene is named only where the DNA matches it firmly. Clone sizes are given selectively: once, few, many, or a class where the clone is expanded.

D: TRBD1
V: TRBV18
size: .
J: TRBJ1-2
CDR3: CASSGTAYGYTF
DNA: TGTGCCAGCTCAGGGACAGCCTATGGCTACACCTTC

D: .
V: TRBV6-1
size: few
J: TRBJ2-7
CDR3: CASSEATAYEQYF
DNA: TGTGCCAGCAGTGAAGCGACCGCATACGAGCAGTACTTC

D: .
V: TRBV18
size: once
J: TRBJ1-1
CDR3: CASSAENTEAFF
DNA: TGTGCCAGCTCAGCTGAGAACACTGAAGCTTTCTTT

D: .
V: TRBV27
size: .
J: TRBJ1-5
CDR3: CASSLSARRGGQPQHF
DNA: TGTGCCAGCAGTTTAAGCGCCCGCAGGGGCGGTCAGCCCCAGCATTTT

D: .
V: TRBV7-6
size: .
J: TRBJ2-7
CDR3: CASSLRDSSYEQYF
DNA: TGTGCCAGCAGCTTACGAGACAGTTCCTACGAGCAGTACTTC

D: TRBD2
V: TRBV19
size: .
J: TRBJ2-5
CDR3: CASSIDTSGVQETQYF
DNA: TGTGCCAGTAGTATAGACACTAGCGGTGTACAAGAGACCCAGTACTTC

D: .
V: TRBV4-1
size: .
J: TRBJ1-1
CDR3: CASSQGRGTEAFF
DNA: TGCGCCAGCAGCCAAGGAAGAGGCACTGAAGCTTTCTTT

D: TRBD2
V: TRBV28
size: once
J: TRBJ2-1
CDR3: CASSLVGGNNEQFF
DNA: TGTGCCAGCAGTTTAGTGGGAGGGAATAATGAGCAGTTCTTC

D: .
V: TRBV30
size: .
J: TRBJ1-4
CDR3: CAWSITQGRNEKLFF
DNA: TGTGCCTGGAGTATAACACAGGGTCGGAATGAAAAACTGTTTTTT

D: .
V: TRBV27
size: .
J: TRBJ2-7
CDR3: CASSLSARAYEQYF
DNA: TGTGCCAGCAGTTTGTCCGCAAGGGCCTACGAGCAGTACTTC

D: TRBD1
V: TRBV9
size: .
J: TRBJ2-7
CDR3: CASSVGSGGYEQYF
DNA: TGTGCCAGCAGCGTAGGTTCAGGGGGCTACGAGCAGTACTTC

D: TRBD1
V: TRBV6-1
size: .
J: TRBJ2-1
CDR3: CASRDRGSYNEQFF
DNA: TGTGCCAGCAGGGACAGGGGCTCCTACAATGAGCAGTTCTTC

D: .
V: TRBV10-2
size: once
J: TRBJ2-3
CDR3: CASSLGGPTDTQYF
DNA: TGCGCCAGCAGTCTCGGGGGACCCACAGATACGCAGTATTTT

D: TRBD2
V: TRBV4-2
size: .
J: TRBJ2-3
CDR3: CASSQVPLAGGSSDTQYF
DNA: TGTGCCAGCAGCCAAGTCCCCCTAGCGGGGGGATCATCCGATACGCAGTATTTT

D: .
V: TRBV7-8
size: .
J: TRBJ2-1
CDR3: CASSFLGSYNEQFF
DNA: TGTGCCAGCAGCTTCCTGGGTTCCTACAATGAGCAGTTCTTC

D: .
V: TRBV27
size: .
J: TRBJ2-7
CDR3: CASSLRTSETGRYEQYF
DNA: TGTGCCAGCAGTTTAAGAACTTCAGAGACAGGGAGGTACGAGCAGTACTTC

D: .
V: TRBV4-2
size: .
J: TRBJ1-5
CDR3: CASSQEKDTGSYQPQHF
DNA: TGTGCCAGCAGCCAAGAGAAAGACACGGGCAGCTATCAGCCCCAGCATTTT

D: .
V: TRBV28
size: .
J: TRBJ1-1
CDR3: CASTPGARVPEAFF
DNA: TGTGCCAGCACCCCTGGGGCACGGGTGCCCGAAGCTTTCTTT

D: .
V: TRBV5-2
size: .
J: TRBJ2-5
CDR3: CASSSAGIDQETQYF
DNA: TGTGCCAGCAGCTCCGCCGGGATAGATCAAGAGACCCAGTACTTC

D: TRBD1
V: TRBV6-5
size: .
J: TRBJ2-1
CDR3: CASRIGTGAYNEQFF
DNA: TGTGCCAGCAGGATCGGGACAGGGGCCTACAATGAGCAGTTCTTC

D: TRBD1
V: TRBV4-1
size: .
J: TRBJ2-3
CDR3: CASSQVGQGSTDTQYF
DNA: TGCGCCAGCAGTCAGGTTGGACAGGGGAGCACAGATACGCAGTATTTT

D: .
V: TRBV21-1
size: .
J: TRBJ1-1
CDR3: CASSRGTEAFF
DNA: TGTGCCAGCAGTAGAGGCACTGAAGCTTTCTTT

D: TRBD2
V: TRBV13
size: .
J: TRBJ2-3
CDR3: CASSLRAGGPGDTQYF
DNA: TGTGCCAGCAGCTTAAGAGCGGGAGGGCCTGGAGATACGCAGTATTTT

D: TRBD1
V: TRBV5-1
size: .
J: TRBJ1-6
CDR3: CASSRGQGGSPLHF
DNA: TGCGCCAGCAGTCGGGGACAGGGTGGTTCACCCCTCCACTTT

D: .
V: TRBV28
size: few
J: TRBJ2-7
CDR3: CASSLGTPAYEQYF
DNA: TGTGCCAGCAGTTTGGGGACTCCCGCCTACGAGCAGTACTTC

D: TRBD2
V: TRBV6-1
size: .
J: TRBJ2-2
CDR3: CATLQREGGELFF
DNA: TGTGCCACCTTACAGCGGGAAGGGGGGGAGCTGTTTTTT

D: .
V: TRBV29-1
size: once
J: TRBJ2-1
CDR3: CSVEDQLMGRDEQFF
DNA: TGCAGCGTTGAAGATCAGTTGATGGGGCGGGATGAGCAGTTCTTC

D: .
V: TRBV2
size: .
J: TRBJ1-4
CDR3: CASSMGSQRRDEKLFF
DNA: TGTGCCAGCAGTATGGGCTCACAGAGAAGGGATGAAAAACTGTTTTTT

D: .
V: TRBV2
size: .
J: TRBJ2-7
CDR3: CASSARGSPHEQYF
DNA: TGTGCCAGCAGTGCGAGGGGGTCCCCCCACGAGCAGTACTTC

D: .
V: TRBV18
size: .
J: TRBJ1-2
CDR3: CASSPEFAGVEGYTF
DNA: TGTGCCAGCTCACCAGAATTTGCAGGGGTAGAGGGCTACACCTTC

D: .
V: TRBV30
size: .
J: TRBJ1-1
CDR3: CAWAVQGNTEAFF
DNA: TGTGCCTGGGCCGTACAGGGGAACACTGAAGCTTTCTTT

D: .
V: TRBV28
size: .
J: TRBJ1-1
CDR3: CASRQDHEVNTEAFF
DNA: TGTGCCAGCAGACAGGACCATGAAGTGAACACTGAAGCTTTCTTT

D: .
V: TRBV19
size: .
J: TRBJ1-1
CDR3: CASEGAEAFF
DNA: TGTGCCAGTGAGGGGGCTGAAGCTTTCTTT

D: TRBD2
V: TRBV4-3
size: .
J: TRBJ2-7
CDR3: CASSQDRSGGAGYNEQYF
DNA: TGCGCCAGCAGCCAAGACAGGTCGGGGGGGGCGGGCTACAACGAGCAGTACTTC

D: .
V: TRBV7-3
size: few
J: TRBJ1-1
CDR3: CASSLGSEAFF
DNA: TGTGCCAGCAGCTTAGGCAGTGAAGCTTTCTTT

D: .
V: TRBV28
size: .
J: TRBJ2-3
CDR3: CASSLHTDTQYF
DNA: TGTGCCAGCAGTTTACACACAGATACGCAGTATTTT

D: .
V: TRBV5-6
size: .
J: TRBJ2-1
CDR3: CASSPGTANEQFF
DNA: TGTGCCAGCAGCCCAGGGACTGCCAATGAGCAGTTCTTC

D: .
V: TRBV5-6
size: .
J: TRBJ2-5
CDR3: CASSSSIRGRETQYF
DNA: TGTGCCAGCAGCTCCTCGATCAGGGGTAGGGAGACCCAGTACTTC

D: .
V: TRBV9
size: .
J: TRBJ2-3
CDR3: CASSVGHTSTDTQYF
DNA: TGTGCCAGCAGCGTAGGACATACTAGCACAGATACGCAGTATTTT

D: TRBD1
V: TRBV10-3
size: .
J: TRBJ2-5
CDR3: CAISDPGQGAGETQYF
DNA: TGTGCCATCAGTGACCCCGGACAGGGGGCCGGGGAGACCCAGTACTTC

D: .
V: TRBV28
size: .
J: TRBJ1-4
CDR3: CASRHGMDLTNEKLFF
DNA: TGTGCCAGCAGGCACGGGATGGACTTGACTAATGAAAAACTGTTTTTT

D: TRBD1
V: TRBV28
size: .
J: TRBJ2-7
CDR3: CASQSEQGGSYEQYF
DNA: TGTGCCAGCCAATCGGAACAGGGGGGATCCTACGAGCAGTACTTC